The rows below give T cell receptor beta chains drawn from one sample of a study of T-cell memory formation after mild COVID-19. MiXCR was run by TCRdb on the 5' RACE reads, yielding one entry per CDR3 protein. Among 250,000 to 350,000 distinct CDR3 sequences, around 15% were seen once, and the ten largest hold 22%. Input material: PBMCs or a T cell subset sorted from them (not recorded which). The receptors shown here come from a man aged 18 to 30 who had mild COVID-19 (a few samples of this study predate the infection). Cell type and time point are not known. Both conserved end residues are part of each CDR3. The order of the fields is CDR3 protein, CDR3 DNA, D gene, J gene, V gene, clone size. D genes are given only for firm matches. Clone size, where shown, is once, few, many, or a class for clones that have expanded.

cdr3_aa: CSALSGGAKDTQYF; cdr3_nt: TGCAGTGCTCTGAGCGGGGGGGCCAAAGATACGCAGTATTTT; d_call: TRBD2; j_call: TRBJ2-3; v_call: TRBV20-1; clone_size: NA
cdr3_aa: CSALRGGSASETQYF; cdr3_nt: TGCAGTGCTCTCCGGGGGGGGTCGGCGAGCGAGACCCAGTACTTC; d_call: TRBD2; j_call: TRBJ2-5; v_call: TRBV20-1; clone_size: few
cdr3_aa: CASRGGGAETQYF; cdr3_nt: TGCGCCAGCAGGGGCGGGGGGGCAGAGACCCAGTACTTC; d_call: TRBD2; j_call: TRBJ2-5; v_call: TRBV10-2; clone_size: few
cdr3_aa: CASGLSGGIDTQYF; cdr3_nt: TGTGCTAGTGGTTTGAGCGGGGGGATAGATACGCAGTATTTT; d_call: TRBD2; j_call: TRBJ2-3; v_call: TRBV12-5; clone_size: NA
cdr3_aa: CSARLLQGPTDTQYF; cdr3_nt: TGCAGTGCTAGACTTCTCCAGGGACCAACAGATACGCAGTATTTT; d_call: NA; j_call: TRBJ2-3; v_call: TRBV20-1; clone_size: NA
cdr3_aa: CSGGLAGLATQYF; cdr3_nt: TGCAGCGGAGGACTAGCGGGGCTCGCTACGCAGTATTTT; d_call: TRBD2; j_call: TRBJ2-3; v_call: TRBV29-1; clone_size: NA
cdr3_aa: CASTATSPNTGELFF; cdr3_nt: TGTGCCAGCACCGCCACTAGCCCCAACACCGGGGAGCTGTTTTTT; d_call: NA; j_call: TRBJ2-2; v_call: TRBV7-2; clone_size: few
cdr3_aa: CASRWGRDSNQPQHF; cdr3_nt: TGTGCCAGCAGGTGGGGGAGGGATAGCAATCAGCCCCAGCATTTT; d_call: NA; j_call: TRBJ1-5; v_call: TRBV7-8; clone_size: NA
cdr3_aa: CASIRIAGTGDSPLHF; cdr3_nt: TGTGCCAGCATAAGGATTGCCGGGACAGGGGATTCACCCCTCCACTTT; d_call: TRBD1; j_call: TRBJ1-6; v_call: TRBV7-2; clone_size: NA
cdr3_aa: CASSLALQGVKTEAFF; cdr3_nt: TGTGCCAGCAGCTTAGCCTTACAAGGGGTGAAGACTGAAGCTTTCTTT; d_call: NA; j_call: TRBJ1-1; v_call: TRBV7-9; clone_size: few
cdr3_aa: CASSLAQLNTGELFF; cdr3_nt: TGTGCCAGCAGCTTGGCACAGTTGAACACCGGGGAGCTGTTTTTT; d_call: NA; j_call: TRBJ2-2; v_call: TRBV5-5; clone_size: few
cdr3_aa: CASSLPRGEAYGYTF; cdr3_nt: TGTGCCAGCAGCTTGCCGAGAGGGGAGGCCTATGGCTACACCTTC; d_call: NA; j_call: TRBJ1-2; v_call: TRBV5-4; clone_size: few
cdr3_aa: CASSYSTPIGGKLFF; cdr3_nt: TGTGCCAGCAGTTACTCCACACCCATCGGTGGAAAACTGTTTTTT; d_call: NA; j_call: TRBJ1-4; v_call: TRBV6-5; clone_size: NA
cdr3_aa: CASSLGDSPYNEQFF; cdr3_nt: TGTGCCAGCAGCTTAGGGGACAGCCCTTACAATGAGCAGTTCTTC; d_call: TRBD1; j_call: TRBJ2-1; v_call: TRBV7-9; clone_size: many
cdr3_aa: CASSLQGADNEQFF; cdr3_nt: TGCGCCAGCAGCCTACAGGGGGCCGACAATGAGCAGTTCTTC; d_call: TRBD1; j_call: TRBJ2-1; v_call: TRBV4-1; clone_size: NA
cdr3_aa: CASSIPGGSGEQFF; cdr3_nt: TGTGCCAGCAGCATCCCGGGGGGCTCCGGGGAGCAGTTCTTC; d_call: NA; j_call: TRBJ2-1; v_call: TRBV7-2; clone_size: few
cdr3_aa: CASSSMTSGGASEQFF; cdr3_nt: TGTGCCAGCAGCTCTATGACTAGCGGGGGGGCCTCTGAGCAGTTCTTC; d_call: TRBD2; j_call: TRBJ2-1; v_call: TRBV11-3; clone_size: NA
cdr3_aa: CATSTGPTSGEQFF; cdr3_nt: TGTGCCACCAGCACAGGACCAACCAGCGGTGAGCAGTTCTTC; d_call: NA; j_call: TRBJ2-1; v_call: TRBV15; clone_size: few
cdr3_aa: CASSPFGTGGEREAFF; cdr3_nt: TGTGCCAGCTCACCATTCGGGACAGGGGGCGAAAGGGAGGCTTTCTTT; d_call: TRBD1; j_call: TRBJ1-1; v_call: TRBV18; clone_size: NA
cdr3_aa: CASSEEAGGSTDTQYF; cdr3_nt: TGTGCCAGCAGTGAGGAAGCGGGGGGTTCCACAGATACGCAGTATTTT; d_call: TRBD2; j_call: TRBJ2-3; v_call: TRBV6-4; clone_size: NA
cdr3_aa: CASSPTPGLTYNEQFF; cdr3_nt: TGTGCCAGCAGTCCCACACCGGGACTGACGTACAATGAGCAGTTCTTC; d_call: NA; j_call: TRBJ2-1; v_call: TRBV7-3; clone_size: many
cdr3_aa: CASRESRDNWRVAFF; cdr3_nt: TGCGCCAGCAGAGAGAGCCGGGACAATTGGAGGGTAGCTTTCTTT; d_call: NA; j_call: TRBJ1-1; v_call: TRBV10-2; clone_size: NA
cdr3_aa: CASSSDASTDTQYF; cdr3_nt: TGTGCCAGCAGCTCGGACGCAAGCACAGATACGCAGTATTTT; d_call: NA; j_call: TRBJ2-3; v_call: TRBV7-9; clone_size: few
cdr3_aa: CASRPGQGTSHYGYTF; cdr3_nt: TGTGCCAGCAGACCGGGACAGGGAACCTCACACTATGGCTACACCTTC; d_call: TRBD1; j_call: TRBJ1-2; v_call: TRBV12-3/TRBV12-4; clone_size: NA
cdr3_aa: CASSQDRSGGLPAQYF; cdr3_nt: TGCGCCAGCAGCCAAGATCGTTCGGGGGGACTCCCAGCCCAGTACTTC; d_call: TRBD2; j_call: TRBJ2-5; v_call: TRBV4-3; clone_size: few
cdr3_aa: CASSLQGATNQPQHF; cdr3_nt: TGCGCCAGCAGCTTGCAGGGGGCGACCAATCAGCCCCAGCATTTT; d_call: TRBD1; j_call: TRBJ1-5; v_call: TRBV5-1; clone_size: many
cdr3_aa: CATGTYNEQFF; cdr3_nt: TGTGCCACCGGGACTTACAATGAGCAGTTCTTC; d_call: NA; j_call: TRBJ2-1; v_call: TRBV7-9; clone_size: few
cdr3_aa: CATGHPEGYTF; cdr3_nt: TGTGCCACCGGACACCCGGAAGGCTACACCTTC; d_call: NA; j_call: TRBJ1-2; v_call: TRBV24-1; clone_size: few
cdr3_aa: CASGLPTSGNQPQHF; cdr3_nt: TGTGCTAGTGGTTTGCCGACCTCTGGCAATCAGCCCCAGCATTTT; d_call: NA; j_call: TRBJ1-5; v_call: TRBV12-5; clone_size: NA
cdr3_aa: CASSGGQGLGAKNIQYF; cdr3_nt: TGTGCCAGCAGTGGGGGACAGGGCCTTGGGGCCAAAAACATTCAGTACTTC; d_call: TRBD1; j_call: TRBJ2-4; v_call: TRBV27; clone_size: many
cdr3_aa: CSTRDGGLAHTGELFF; cdr3_nt: TGCAGTACTAGAGACGGGGGACTAGCGCACACCGGGGAGCTGTTTTTT; d_call: TRBD2; j_call: TRBJ2-2; v_call: TRBV20-1; clone_size: few
cdr3_aa: CSAPSGLGTDTQYF; cdr3_nt: TGCAGTGCGCCCTCGGGACTAGGAACAGATACGCAGTATTTT; d_call: TRBD2; j_call: TRBJ2-3; v_call: TRBV20-1; clone_size: NA
cdr3_aa: CAISDRGMSYEQYF; cdr3_nt: TGTGCCATCAGCGACAGGGGGATGTCCTACGAGCAGTACTTC; d_call: TRBD1; j_call: TRBJ2-7; v_call: TRBV10-3; clone_size: NA
cdr3_aa: CSAGGEGTSGSYEQYF; cdr3_nt: TGCAGTGCTGGGGGGGAAGGGACTAGCGGCTCCTACGAGCAGTACTTC; d_call: TRBD2; j_call: TRBJ2-7; v_call: TRBV20-1; clone_size: once
cdr3_aa: CASSQETGSNTEAFF; cdr3_nt: TGTGCCAGCAGCCAAGAGACAGGGTCGAACACTGAAGCTTTCTTT; d_call: TRBD1; j_call: TRBJ1-1; v_call: TRBV3-1; clone_size: few
cdr3_aa: CASSLAVRFSVFETQYF; cdr3_nt: TGTGCCAGCAGCTTAGCGGTCCGTTTTAGTGTTTTCGAGACCCAGTACTTC; d_call: NA; j_call: TRBJ2-5; v_call: TRBV11-2; clone_size: NA
cdr3_aa: CASSYSTTGELFF; cdr3_nt: TGTGCCAGCAGTTACTCGACCACCGGGGAGCTGTTTTTT; d_call: NA; j_call: TRBJ2-2; v_call: TRBV6-2/TRBV6-3; clone_size: medium-sized
cdr3_aa: CASGGQGATGELFF; cdr3_nt: TGTGCCAGCGGGGGACAGGGGGCGACCGGGGAGCTGTTTTTT; d_call: TRBD1; j_call: TRBJ2-2; v_call: TRBV2; clone_size: few
cdr3_aa: CAISVQSGYTF; cdr3_nt: TGTGCCATCAGTGTACAGTCTGGCTACACCTTC; d_call: NA; j_call: TRBJ1-2; v_call: TRBV10-3; clone_size: few